This T cell receptor (beta chain) came from a study of prognosis after radiotherapy for stage I lung cancer. Study as a whole: Radiotherapy took the form of SBRT (3 to 5 fractions) with a biologically effective dose of at least 100 Gy. The patient group included nobody who received concurrent therapy with stereotactic body radiotherapy.

Overall study results and limits: In patients who developed distant metastases, Shannon entropy measured after stereotactic body radiation therapy was lower, and baseline Shannon entropy was not associated with metastases.

Investigators drew about 6 milliliters of peripheral blood at each of two time points. The CDR3 loop spans 13 amino acids. In germline, CDR1 is SGHDT, CDR2 YYEEEE. Genomic DNA provided the template from which TCR beta CDR3 was amplified by two-round multiplex PCR. Each TRBV and TRBJ gene had its own primer in the first PCR round. TCRdb re-derived calls from the multiplex PCR reads in MiXCR, one entry per CDR3 protein. Here the sample spans about 21,000 distinct CDR3 sequences, more than 40% being singletons. In the case of this clonotype: Antigen specificity is unknown. This sequence may be a read error, since a much larger clone differs from it by one base.

This TCR derives from a donor older than 45 with non-small cell lung cancer. Specimen: PBMCs, collected before or after stereotactic body radiation therapy (not recorded which). This chain connects TRBV5-6 to TRBJ2-1, with D unresolved. CDR3 DNA: TGTGACAGCAGCCGCGACACAATCAGTGAGCAGTTCTTC. Encoded protein: CDSSRDTISEQFF.